The present entry profiles one T cell receptor beta chain with its context. The antigen remains undetermined. The sample is drawn from a study of cytomegalovirus exposure and HLA in healthy donors. Study-level findings and limits: Near-uniform donor sequencing depth was presumed by presence/absence analyses. Per published accounts, TCR beta sequences correctly predicted the HLA-A and HLA-B alleles of most subjects.

The CDR3 has 11 residues. V shed 8 bases and J shed 2 bases, with 8 bases lying between them. The germline V gene encodes CDR1 DFQATT and CDR2 SNEGSKA (reference sequence). PCR amplification relied on 60 Vbeta primers (plus 13 Jbeta primers). This table comes from immunoSEQ multiplex PCR, and its TCRdb copy is limited to in-frame clones, with some not included. The sample table sets out about 200,000 clones. The receptor's source is a woman aged 30 to 39 in good health and CMV-seropositive. V and J are TRBV20-1 and TRBJ2-3; D gene unclear. Sample: PBMCs. The CDR3 loop is CSPRSTDTQYF. CDR3 DNA sequence: TGCAGTCCCAGATCCACAGATACGCAGTATTTT.